This entry lists 21 T cell receptor beta chains sequenced from one sample in a study of blood T cell repertoires in COVID-19. The data were produced by immunoSEQ multiplex PCR, yet TCRdb's version contains in-frame clones alone and is incomplete. Seen here are over 150,000 clones, 76% observed once, and the top ten hold 3.7%. Sequenced material: peripheral blood. These receptors came from a woman older than 75 with acute or convalescent COVID-19.

This clone has a handful of counts. Germline is not matched at one junction end, which may reflect a read error. The chain carries TRBV24-1 and TRBJ2-6; D might be TRBD1 (5 bases). CDR3 length: 17 amino acids. CDR1 and CDR2 from the germline V gene are KGHDR and SFDVKD. The CDR3 region is CATSDSRTGSGANVLTF. The CDR3, as DNA: TGTGCCACCAGCGATTCCAGAACAGGTTCCGGGGCCAACGTCCTGACTTTC.

This clone has more than one count but fewer than ten. This rearrangement joins TRBV6-6 to TRBJ2-1, with TRBD2 matching 10 bases. Germline V gene sequence: CDR1 MNHNY, CDR2 SVGAGI (reference sequence). The CDR3 has 15 residues. V trimming: 4 bases; J trimming: 5 bases; junction bases outside the gene matches: 5. The CDR3 DNA reads TGTGCCAGCAGTTCAGCGGGAGGGGTTAACAATGAGCAGTTCTTC. It encodes CASSSAGGVNNEQFF.

This clone was counted a few times. The chain employs TRBV6-6 and TRBJ1-4; 8 nucleotides line up with TRBD1. The V and J ends lost 6 bases and 5 bases, in that order; junction bases with no gene match: 8. Germline V gives CDR1 MNHNY, CDR2 SVGAGI (reference sequence). The CDR3 covers 15 residues. Here the CDR3 reads CASRDGRTGNEKLFF. The DNA of the CDR3 is TGTGCCAGCAGAGACGGCCGGACAGGGAATGAAAAACTGTTTTTT.

This clone was observed a single time. CDR3 DNA sequence: TGTGCCAGCAGGCCCAACACAGGGGGCACGCAGTATTTT. The encoded protein is CASRPNTGGTQYF. The chain recombines TRBV6-6 with TRBJ2-3, with 9 bases aligning to TRBD1. V shed 6 bases and J 9 bases; nucleotides not matched to a gene: 7. Germline CDR1 and CDR2: MNHNY and SVGAGI (reference sequence). This CDR3 is 13 amino acids long.

The V and J genes are TRBV6-2 or TRBV6-3 and TRBJ1-2, with 8 bases aligning to TRBD1. The V and J ends lost 5 bases and 7 bases, in that order; junction bases with no gene match: 6. The germline gives CDR1 MNHEY, CDR2 SVGEGT. This CDR3 has 13 amino acids. CDR3 coding DNA: TGTGCCAGCAGTCACGGACAGGGTTTTGGCTACACCTTC. The encoded protein is CASSHGQGFGYTF.

V gene TRBV7-2 combines with J gene TRBJ1-5, with D maybe TRBD1 (5 bases). V was pared by 3 bases and J by 4 bases, with 13 bases between. The CDR3 length is 15 residues. CDR1 is SGHTA and CDR2 is FQGNSA in the germline V gene. CDR3 loop: CASSLRTGSNQPQHF. DNA of the CDR3: TGTGCCAGCAGCTTGCGTACAGGCTCAAATCAGCCCCAGCATTTT.

The chain joins TRBV5-1 to TRBJ2-7; the match to TRBD2 covers 10 bases. The germline gives CDR1 SGHRS, CDR2 YFSETQ. The CDR3 covers 14 residues. V gave up 0 bases and J gave up 6 bases; unmatched junction bases: 3. The CDR3 DNA is TGCGCCAGCAGCTTGGGGACTAGCGGCCGCGAGCAGTACTTC. Residues: CASSLGTSGREQYF. Based on the CDR3 plus reference TRBV5-1 and TRBJ2-7, the full variable domain is KAGVTQTPRYLIKTRGQQVTLSCSPISGHRSVSWYQQTPGQGLQFLFEYFSETQRNKGNFPGRFSGRQFSNSRSEMNVSTLELGDSALYLCASSLGTSGREQYFGPGTRLTVT.

This sequence joins TRBV6-4 and TRBJ2-6; D is perhaps TRBD1 (6 bases). With 2 bases removed from V and 3 bases from J, the gap between germline ends came to 11 bases. The CDR3 covers 16 residues. Germline lookup yields CDR1 MRHNA and CDR2 SNTAGT. Here the CDR3 DNA reads TGTGCCAGCAGTGACATTTGGGGGCTTGGGGCCAACGTCCTGACTTTC. Its protein is CASSDIWGLGANVLTF.

The rearrangement uses TRBV2 and TRBJ2-6; tentative D call: TRBD2 (6 bases). V lost 6 bases to trimming and J lost 0 bases, with 9 bases between them. Germline V gives CDR1 SNHLY, CDR2 FYNNEI. The CDR3 extends over 15 amino acids. Written as DNA, the CDR3 is TGTGCCAGCAGCGGGAGTTTCTCTGGGGCCAACGTCCTGACTTTC. Translating gives CASSGSFSGANVLTF.

This rearrangement joins TRBV2 to TRBJ1-4; the D is unclear. Between the trimmed V and J ends, which lost 0 bases and 2 bases, there was a span of 7 bases. CDR1 and CDR2 (germline): SNHLY, FYNNEI. The CDR3 is 15 residues long. The CDR3 DNA reads as TGTGCCAGCAGTGAAGCGAGGGCGACTAATGAAAAACTGTTTTTT. Translating it yields CASSEARATNEKLFF.

The J gene is TRBJ2-2, the V gene TRBV10-3; 9 bases line up with TRBD1. The V gene end was trimmed by 5 bases and the J gene end by 6 bases; junction bases not matched to a gene: 7. Germline V lookup: CDR1 ENHRY, CDR2 SYGVKD. CDR3 length equals 15 residues. In nucleotides, the CDR3 is TGTGCCATCAGTACCGGGACAGGGATCCCCGGGGAGCTGTTTTTT. Protein: CAISTGTGIPGELFF.

Only a few counts were recorded for this clone. The chain has TRBV25-1 and TRBJ2-5, with 9 bases aligning to TRBD1. Unmatched junction bases numbered 4, after V lost 8 bases and J lost 0 bases. The germline gives CDR1 MGHDK, CDR2 SYGVNS. The CDR3 is made up of 14 amino acids. CDR3 sequence: CASSDRGHQETQYF. The CDR3 DNA follows: TGTGCCAGCTCGGACAGGGGCCACCAAGAGACCCAGTACTTC. Together with reference TRBV25-1 and TRBJ2-5, the CDR3 gives the full variable domain: EADIYQTPRYLVIGTGKKITLECSQTMGHDKMYWYQQDPGMELHLIHYSYGVNSTEKGDLSSESTVSRIRTEHFPLTLESARPSHTSQYLCASSDRGHQETQYFGPGTRLLVL.

In its sample, this clone was seen a few times. V and J are TRBV7-9 and TRBJ2-1; tentatively, D is TRBD2 (5 bases). Between the trimmed V and J ends, which lost 2 bases and 0 bases, there was a span of 8 bases. Germline values: CDR1 SEHNR, CDR2 FQNEAQ (reference sequence). The length of the CDR3 is 15 residues. The CDR3 bases are TGTGCCAGCAGCTTACCGGGGAACTCCTACAATGAGCAGTTCTTC. It encodes CASSLPGNSYNEQFF. The whole variable domain, remainder taken from reference TRBV7-9 and TRBJ2-1, is DTGVSQNPRHKITKRGQNVTFRCDPISEHNRLYWYRQTLGQGPEFLTYFQNEAQLEKSRLLSDRFSAERPKGSFSTLEIQRTEQGDSAMYLCASSLPGNSYNEQFFGPGTRLTVL.

The V and J genes are TRBV29-1 and TRBJ1-1; TRBD1 agrees at 8 bases. The CDR3 runs 12 residues. Looked up from germline, CDR1 is SQVTM and CDR2 is ANQGSEA. Losses at the gene ends were 7 bases for V and 1 base for J; bases not matched to a gene: 2. The DNA for the CDR3 is TGCAGCGCCCAGGGGGCGAACACTGAAGCTTTCTTT. Encoded protein: CSAQGANTEAFF.

The chain uses TRBV6-5 and TRBJ1-5; D unresolved. This CDR3 comprises 14 residues. Germline V CDR1 and CDR2: MNHEY, SVGAGI. Trimming cost V 10 bases and J 4 bases, with 17 bases left between them. CDR3 sequence (DNA): TGTGCCACCTCGATCCGGTCGATAAATCAGCCCCAGCATTTT. Encoded protein: CATSIRSINQPQHF.

J is TRBJ2-3 and V is TRBV3-1 (or the pseudogene TRBV3-2); TRBD1 matches 9 bases. Germline lookup yields CDR1 LGHDT and CDR2 YNNKEL (reference sequence). This CDR3 has 14 residues. Trimming cost V 4 bases and J 6 bases; bases outside gene matches: 5. The CDR3 loop is CASSPGQGGDTQYF. The DNA of the CDR3 is TGTGCCAGCAGCCCGGGACAGGGCGGGGATACGCAGTATTTT.

As regards this clone: The same CDR3 also results from other DNA sequences found in this sample. The chain employs TRBV5-1 and TRBJ1-4, with 8 bases that match TRBD1. Germline V CDR1 and CDR2: SGHRS, YFSETQ. The V and J ends lost 0 bases and 8 bases, in that order; junction bases with no gene match: 6. This CDR3 spans 15 amino acids. CDR3 nucleotide sequence: TGCGCCAGCAGCTTGGCTGGGACAGGAGGCGAAAAACTGTTTTTT. Protein sequence: CASSLAGTGGEKLFF. Supplemented by reference TRBV5-1 and TRBJ1-4, the full variable domain reads KAGVTQTPRYLIKTRGQQVTLSCSPISGHRSVSWYQQTPGQGLQFLFEYFSETQRNKGNFPGRFSGRQFSNSRSEMNVSTLELGDSALYLCASSLAGTGGEKLFFGSGTQLSVL.

The chain couples TRBV6-2 or TRBV6-3 to TRBJ2-1; 11 bases map to TRBD1. Unmatched junction bases numbered 5, after V lost 1 base and J lost 6 bases. This CDR3 has 16 residues. From germline, CDR1 is MNHEY and CDR2 SVGEGT. CDR3 sequence reads: CASSYWGQGVGNEQFF. CDR3 bases: TGTGCCAGCAGTTACTGGGGACAGGGGGTAGGCAATGAGCAGTTCTTC.

The chain couples TRBV18 to TRBJ2-2, with D perhaps matching TRBD2 (6 bases). This CDR3 spans 14 amino acids. V lost 3 bases, J lost 3 bases, and 8 bases lay in between. Germline V gene sequence: CDR1 KGHSH, CDR2 LQKENI. CDR3 loop: CASSPSGDTGELFF. The CDR3, as DNA: TGTGCCAGCTCACCGTCGGGGGACACCGGGGAGCTGTTTTTT.

This clone was counted a few times. V is TRBV6-2 or TRBV6-3 and J is TRBJ2-5; TRBD2 aligns across 9 bases. The CDR3 is 11 amino acids. The J segment lost 13 bases and the V segment lost 1 base, leaving 1 base of the junction unmatched. Germline CDR1 reads MNHEY; CDR2 reads SVGEGT. CDR3 sequence: CASSYWGLAYF. Here the CDR3 DNA reads TGTGCCAGCAGTTACTGGGGACTAGCGTACTTC.

CDR3 sequence: CASSAGGLYEQFF. For the CDR3, the DNA is TGTGCCAGCAGCGCCGGGGGGCTCTATGAGCAGTTCTTC. The rearrangement links TRBV6-5 to TRBJ2-1; D may be TRBD2 (7 bases). CDR1 and CDR2 from the germline V gene are MNHEY and SVGAGI. CDR3 size: 13 residues. Trimming left V 6 bases short and J 8 bases short, with 14 bases between.